This T cell receptor (beta chain) came from a study of human T cells and chemical hapten exposure. Whole-study context: Patch testing was performed with 0.01% DPC on the upper back, with reading at 6 days.

TCRdb fed the RACE reads into MiXCR, producing one record per CDR3 protein. The table has 97,000 or so distinct CDR3 sequences, roughly 27% seen once. General study points: Expanded TCRs created a significantly greater count of big CDR3 similarity clusters than controls did. PT1 expanded TCR numbers tracked positively with patch test score.

Time point defined: patch test 3, about 24 weeks after DPC sensitization. Treatment here: therapeutic diphenylcyclopropenone sensitization with weekly scalp DPC. A word on this clonotype: Its matching antigen is unknown.

The sequenced sample was whole blood, obtained in connection with sensitization to the hapten diphenylcyclopropenone (DPC). The source is a man aged 35 to 55 with alopecia areata. Some clones in this sample may be carry-over from other donors' samples.

This chain's CDR3 is CASVPTYNEQFF. CDR3 coding DNA: TGTGCCAGCGTCCCCACCTACAATGAGCAGTTCTTC. The chain carries TRBV6-1 and TRBJ2-1; unclear D gene. This CDR3 region has 12 residues. Germline CDR1 reads MNHNS; CDR2 reads SASEGT. V gave up 8 bases and J gave up 2 bases, with 7 bases separating them.